Below, one T cell receptor (beta chain) is given with its context. The data originate from a study of OX40 agonist ivuxolimab in advanced cancers. TCRdb keeps only in-frame clones here, not all; method: immunoSEQ multiplex PCR. The top ten hold around 0.33% of the sample, which has about 90,000 clones, roughly 91% seen once. Germline-derived CDR1 and CDR2 are MNHNS and SASEGT. This CDR3 is 15 amino acids long. Trimming shortened V by 6 bases and J by 2 bases, and 16 bases separated the two germline ends. The chain recombines TRBV6-1 with TRBJ2-5, with D possibly called TRBD1 or TRBD2 (5 bases each). The source is an adult with an advanced solid tumor such as melanoma, head and neck, liver or kidney cancer. The starting material was CD4+ or CD8+ T cells sorted from blood, obtained in a trial of the OX40 agonist ivuxolimab. CDR3 bases: TGTGCCAGCAGCCCCGGAGGATGGGGGCAAGAGACCCAGTACTTC. It encodes CASSPGGWGQETQYF.